A single sample gave rise to the 13 T cell receptor beta chains below, sequenced in a study of PD-1 blockade in classical Hodgkin lymphoma. All patients experienced relapse after autologous stem cell transplantation, and brentuximab vedotin exposure was variable. Method: immunoSEQ multiplex PCR; TCRdb's copy keeps in-frame clones and lacks some. This sample has some 96,000 clones, with approximately 80% found just once. The material was peripheral blood mononuclear cells (PBMCs), obtained at baseline. These receptors all come from a human donor with classical Hodgkin lymphoma.

The chain has TRBV7-2 and TRBJ2-7; the D is unclear. V was pared by 5 bases and J by 2 bases, with 16 bases between. There are 15 residues in the CDR3. CDR1 is SGHTA, CDR2 FQGNSA, per germline. The CDR3 spells CASSPAWGSTYEQYF. The DNA for the CDR3 is TGTGCCAGCAGCCCCGCGTGGGGTTCGACCTACGAGCAGTACTTC.

This CDR3 reads CASSLVAGGGTEAFF. DNA of the CDR3: TGTGCCAGCAGCTTAGTTGCAGGGGGCGGAACTGAAGCTTTCTTT. This sequence joins TRBV7-9 and TRBJ1-1, with 8 bases that match TRBD1. The CDR3 extends over 15 amino acids. The germline V gene encodes CDR1 SEHNR and CDR2 FQNEAQ (reference sequence). V lost 1 base to trimming and J lost 5 bases; unmatched junction nucleotides: 6.

The V gene is TRBV4-2, the J gene TRBJ1-3; tentatively, D is TRBD1 (5 bases). Deletions cut 0 bases from V and 7 bases from J, with 13 bases between. This CDR3 contains 15 residues. The germline CDR1 and CDR2 sequences are LGHNA and YNFKEQ. In DNA form, the CDR3 reads TGTGCCAGCAGCCAAGATTGGGGGATCGGGAACACCATATATTTT. It is translated as CASSQDWGIGNTIYF.

The chain couples TRBV28 to TRBJ2-7; 7 bases match TRBD1. The V gene's germline CDR1 is MDHEN and CDR2 SYDVKM. The length of the CDR3 is 14 residues. The junction had 7 bases not matched to a gene; V was cut back by 2 bases and J by 6 bases. The CDR3 sequence is CASSLGDRVSEQYF. CDR3 bases: TGTGCCAGCAGTTTAGGCGACAGGGTTTCCGAGCAGTACTTC.

The chain employs TRBV10-2 and TRBJ2-7; D remains ambiguous. V lost 6 bases and J 3 bases, leaving 12 bases between the germline ends. This CDR3 is 13 amino acids long. Per germline, CDR1 WSHSY and CDR2 SAAADI. The CDR3 nucleotides are TGCGCCAGCAGGGACCCCAAAGACTACGAGCAGTACTTC. Translation: CASRDPKDYEQYF.

This clone turned up a few times. The J gene is TRBJ2-1, the V gene TRBV7-9; D remains unclear. The length of the CDR3 is 15 residues. The V gene's germline CDR1 is SEHNR and CDR2 FQNEAQ (reference sequence). Trimming shortened V by 4 bases and J by 8 bases, and 18 bases separated the two germline ends. In nucleotides, the CDR3 is TGTGCCAGCAGCTCATGGGGAACAGTGGACCATGAGCAGTTCTTC. This sequence encodes CASSSWGTVDHEQFF.

This sequence joins TRBV6-5 and TRBJ2-5, with a tentative D call TRBD2 (5 bases). Germline CDR1 is MNHEY and CDR2 is SVGAGI. V lost 8 bases to trimming and J lost 5 bases, with 12 bases between them. The CDR3 contains 12 residues. CDR3 sequence: CASGTRGETQYF. CDR3 sequence (DNA): TGTGCCAGCGGCACTAGAGGGGAGACCCAGTACTTC.

The chain combines TRBV9 with TRBJ2-3; a weak D match, TRBD1 (5 bases). The CDR3 spans 16 residues. Germline values: CDR1 SGDLS, CDR2 YYNGEE. Trimming took off 0 bases at V and 0 bases at J, with 11 bases between the two ends. The CDR3 sequence is CASSVATATSTDTQYF. DNA for the CDR3: TGTGCCAGCAGCGTAGCGACAGCCACTAGCACAGATACGCAGTATTTT.

The chain has TRBV5-6 and TRBJ2-3; D perhaps matches TRBD2 (5 bases). Between the trimmed V and J ends, which lost 0 bases and 3 bases, there was a span of 11 bases. CDR1 and CDR2 (germline): SGHDT, YYEEEE. The CDR3 extends over 15 amino acids. CDR3: CASSLVGLSTDTQYF. CDR3 sequence (DNA): TGTGCCAGCAGCTTGGTAGGACTTAGTACAGATACGCAGTATTTT.

V usage is TRBV18 and J usage is TRBJ2-4, with 7 bases aligning to TRBD2. The germline gives CDR1 KGHSH, CDR2 LQKENI. This CDR3 spans 14 amino acids. J was trimmed by 8 bases and V by 3 bases; bases with no gene match: 7. The CDR3 DNA follows: TGTGCCAGCTCACCGCGGGAGCCTAGGGACATTCAGTACTTC. Translating it yields CASSPREPRDIQYF. The full variable domain, rest sourced from reference TRBV18 and TRBJ2-4, is NAGVMQNPRHLVRRRGQEARLRCSPMKGHSHVYWYRQLPEEGLKFMVYLQKENIIDESGMPKERFSAEFPKEGPSILRIQQVVRGDSAAYFCASSPREPRDIQYFGAGTRLSVL.

V usage is TRBV19 and J usage is TRBJ2-3; 15 bases fit TRBD2. The CDR3 loop spans 14 amino acids. V lost 9 bases to trimming and J lost 4 bases; unmatched junction nucleotides: 2. Germline values: CDR1 LNHDA, CDR2 SQIVND (reference sequence). The CDR3 sequence: CASRTSGRADTQYF. CDR3 sequence (DNA): TGTGCCAGCCGGACTAGCGGGAGGGCAGATACGCAGTATTTT.

The chain joins TRBV4-1 to TRBJ2-3, with 7 bases lining up with TRBD2. Germline CDR1 is MGHRA and CDR2 is YSYEKL. The CDR3 has 15 residues. Losses at the gene ends were 2 bases for V and 2 bases for J; bases not matched to a gene: 4. The CDR3 protein is CASSQSGLNTDTQYF. The CDR3 DNA follows: TGCGCCAGCAGCCAATCGGGACTAAACACAGATACGCAGTATTTT.

This chain links TRBV27 with TRBJ2-2; 11 nucleotides agree with TRBD2. This CDR3 is 17 amino acids long. The V segment lost 3 bases and the J segment 8 bases; nucleotides outside the gene matches: 11. Germline V CDR1 and CDR2: MNHEY, SMNVEV (reference sequence). CDR3 protein: CASSFAGTSGTFGELFF. In DNA, the CDR3 is TGTGCCAGCAGTTTCGCCGGGACTAGCGGAACTTTTGGGGAGCTGTTTTTT.